One sample yielded the 16 T cell receptor beta chains listed below, sequenced in a study of blood T cells in healthy people across ages. Together with a sample-barcoded 5' primer, a J-beta primer mix was included in a second PCR lasting about 6 to 11 cycles. Each CDR3 protein gets one entry after TCRdb re-called the 5' RACE reads with MiXCR. Of about 1.7 million distinct CDR3 sequences detected, 28% appear once; the ten largest clones hold less than 9.5%. The source material was blood. All receptors derive from a woman in her 30s in good health.

The chain has TRBV2 and TRBJ1-5; possibly TRBD1 for D (5 bases). The CDR3 contains 15 residues. Trimming removed 6 bases at V and 2 bases at J, with 14 bases between. In germline, CDR1 is SNHLY, CDR2 FYNNEI. CDR3 sequence: CASSGNGGGNQPQHF. The DNA for the CDR3 is TGTGCCAGCAGCGGCAACGGAGGGGGCAATCAGCCCCAGCATTTT.

This clonotype showed up many times. V usage is TRBV5-1 and J usage is TRBJ1-2; D remains unclear. Germline V gives CDR1 SGHRS, CDR2 YFSETQ. Trimming left V 0 bases short and J 4 bases short, with 7 bases between. This CDR3 region has 13 residues. CDR3 DNA: TGCGCCAGCAGCTTGGAAACAGCCTATGGCTACACCTTC. Its protein is CASSLETAYGYTF.

This clonotype has just a few counts. The chain employs TRBV10-3 and TRBJ2-3, with D unresolved. V shed 3 bases and J shed 2 bases, with 6 bases lying between them. This CDR3 has 13 amino acids. The germline CDR1 and CDR2 sequences are ENHRY and SYGVKD. The CDR3 coding sequence is TGTGCCATCAGTGACGGACCCACAGATACGCAGTATTTT. Translation gives CAISDGPTDTQYF.

Only a few counts were recorded for this clonotype. The gene calls are TRBV2 and TRBJ2-3; D unresolved. Germline loops: CDR1 SNHLY, CDR2 FYNNEI. V was pared by 6 bases and J by 7 bases, with 11 bases between. The CDR3 runs to 12 residues. CDR3 region: CASRPTENTQYF. The CDR3 DNA reads as TGTGCCAGCAGACCGACGGAGAATACGCAGTATTTT.

This chain joins TRBV30 and TRBJ2-3; 12 nucleotides align to TRBD2. Germline-derived CDR1 and CDR2 are GTSNPN and SVGIG (reference sequence). The trim removed 2 bases at V and 2 bases at J, leaving 8 bases unmatched. CDR3 size: 17 residues. The CDR3 region has the DNA TGTGCCTGGAGTTCTAGCGGGGGGGTAGCTTTCACAGATACGCAGTATTTT. Its translation is CAWSSSGGVAFTDTQYF.

The V call is TRBV28, the J call TRBJ1-6, with D tentatively TRBD1 (6 bases). CDR1 and CDR2 from the germline V gene are MDHEN and SYDVKM. The V end lost 6 bases, the J end lost 9 bases, and 12 bases lay between the germline ends. This CDR3 is built from 13 residues. CDR3 amino acids: CASRTGYGSPLHF. CDR3 nucleotide sequence: TGTGCCAGCAGAACAGGGTATGGTTCACCCCTCCACTTT.

The count of this clonotype is one. The CDR3 spells CASTGGSAAFF. CDR3 DNA sequence: TGTGCCAGTACAGGCGGATCTGCGGCTTTCTTT. This chain joins TRBV19 and TRBJ1-1; D unclear. With 7 bases removed from V and 11 bases from J, the gap between germline ends came to 14 bases. The CDR3 sequence is 11 residues long. Germline loops: CDR1 LNHDA, CDR2 SQIVND (reference sequence).

V gene TRBV29-1 combines with J gene TRBJ2-2, with D perhaps TRBD1 (5 bases). The CDR3 is made up of 15 amino acids. Trimming removed 5 bases from V and 0 bases from J, with 13 bases in between. The germline gives CDR1 SQVTM, CDR2 ANQGSEA. The CDR3 DNA is TGCAGCGTTTTTGACAGCCACGCGAACACCGGGGAGCTGTTTTTT. Its translation: CSVFDSHANTGELFF.

The chain couples TRBV5-1 to TRBJ1-1; tentatively, D is TRBD1 (5 bases). Germline CDR1 and CDR2: SGHRS and YFSETQ. The CDR3 spans 15 residues. V was shortened by 5 bases and J by 1 base, with 15 bases between the two germline ends. CDR3 region: CASSSRGAGNTEAFF. CDR3 DNA sequence: TGCGCCAGCAGTTCGAGGGGCGCGGGGAACACTGAAGCTTTCTTT.

The rearrangement joins TRBV12-3 or TRBV12-4 to TRBJ2-5; TRBD1 matches 11 bases. Near its end, the DNA agrees better with TRBJ2-7, so the J call may be wrong. This CDR3 has 15 residues. CDR3 in amino acids: CASSLGTGGSREQYF. The CDR3 DNA is TGTGCCAGCAGTCTAGGGACAGGGGGTAGCCGCGAGCAGTACTTC.

The chain couples TRBV29-1 to TRBJ1-2; the match to TRBD1 covers 8 bases. V lost 7 bases to trimming and J lost 8 bases; unmatched junction nucleotides: 9. CDR1 and CDR2 from the germline V gene are SQVTM and ANQGSEA. CDR3 length: 12 residues. The CDR3 is CSAETGEGGYTF. The CDR3 DNA sequence: TGCAGCGCCGAGACAGGGGAAGGGGGCTACACCTTC.

This clonotype was counted only a few times. The CDR3 nucleotides are TGTGCCAGCGGCCCAAGAGGTGGCGTCTACACCTTC. It is translated as CASGPRGGVYTF. V gene TRBV27 combines with J gene TRBJ1-2; D is unresolved. Deletions cut 8 bases from V and 10 bases from J, with 17 bases between. The germline CDR1 and CDR2 sequences are MNHEY and SMNVEV (reference sequence). The length of the CDR3 is 12 residues.

This clonotype showed up just a few times. The chain carries TRBV7-9 and TRBJ2-7; 8 nucleotides line up with TRBD2. After removal of 5 bases from V and 1 base from J, the junction contained 16 bases not matched to a gene. CDR3 length equals 18 residues. Germline values: CDR1 SEHNR, CDR2 FQNEAQ (reference sequence). For the CDR3, the DNA is TGTGCCAGCAGCCCAAGAGCAGGGGAAAGCGGGAGTTCCTACGAGCAGTACTTC. This translates into CASSPRAGESGSSYEQYF. Together with reference TRBV7-9 and TRBJ2-7, the CDR3 gives the full variable domain: DTGVSQNPRHKITKRGQNVTFRCDPISEHNRLYWYRQTLGQGPEFLTYFQNEAQLEKSRLLSDRFSAERPKGSFSTLEIQRTEQGDSAMYLCASSPRAGESGSSYEQYFGPGTRLTVT.

The J gene is TRBJ2-1, the V gene TRBV12-3 or TRBV12-4; 9 positions agree with TRBD2. Unmatched junction bases numbered 7, after V lost 5 bases and J lost 8 bases. There are 14 residues in the CDR3. In nucleotides, the CDR3 is TGTGCCAGCAGTGACCTAGCGGGGATGCATGAGCAGTTCTTC. Translation: CASSDLAGMHEQFF.

The rearrangement links TRBV29-1 to TRBJ2-1; D may be TRBD1 (8 bases). Trimming cost V 6 bases and J 9 bases, with 18 bases left between them. Germline V lookup: CDR1 SQVTM, CDR2 ANQGSEA. The CDR3 extends over 13 amino acids. CDR3 region: CSVNRGWGGEQFF. DNA of the CDR3: TGCAGCGTCAACAGGGGGTGGGGGGGTGAGCAGTTCTTC.

This clonotype has at least ten counts. The chain couples TRBV5-1 to TRBJ2-3; D might be TRBD2 (5 bases). V was shortened by 1 base and J by 4 bases, with 7 bases between the two germline ends. Germline V gene lookup returns CDR1 SGHRS and CDR2 YFSETQ. CDR3 size: 13 residues. The CDR3 DNA reads as TGCGCCAGCAGCTTGTCGGAGGCAGATACGCAGTATTTT. Protein: CASSLSEADTQYF.